What follows are 4 T cell receptor beta chains derived from one specimen sequenced in a study of blood T cells in healthy people across ages. Combining a sample-barcoded 5' primer with a J-beta primer mix, a second PCR ran for 7 to 11 cycles. TCRdb fed the 5' RACE reads into MiXCR, producing one record per CDR3 protein. The table includes roughly 1.6 million distinct CDR3 sequences, roughly 32% detected once. Material for sequencing was blood. These receptors all come from a woman aged 30 to 39 in good health.

The chain uses TRBV3-1 and TRBJ2-7; tentatively, D is TRBD2 (5 bases). CDR3 length: 13 residues. From germline, CDR1 is LGHDT and CDR2 YNNKEL (reference sequence). V lost 1 base and J lost 5, with 9 bases in between. CDR3 nucleotides: TGTGCCAGCAGCCAAGGGGCGGGTAACGAGCAGTACTTC. Amino acids: CASSQGAGNEQYF.

This clonotype has just a few counts. The junction does not match germline at one end; this may be a read error. The chain links TRBV25-1 to TRBJ2-7; D not certain. Germline lookup yields CDR1 MGHDK and CDR2 SYGVNS. This CDR3 spans 11 amino acids. The CDR3 here is CASSEQWEQYF. CDR3 coding DNA: TGCGCCAGCAGTGAGCAGTGGGAGCAGTACTTC.

Turning to this clonotype: A junction end diverges from the germline sequence, so it may reflect a read error. The chain has TRBV4-2 and TRBJ1-1; D call uncertain. Germline CDR1 and CDR2: LGHNA and YNFKEQ. This CDR3 spans 12 amino acids. The CDR3 DNA reads as TGTGCCAGCAGCCAGGACCGCACTGAAACTTTCTTT. It is translated as CASSQDRTETFF.

The chain combines TRBV9 with TRBJ1-6; 8 positions agree with TRBD1. V lost 3 bases and J lost 9; bases outside the gene matches: 14. The CDR3 runs to 17 residues. Germline CDR1 SGDLS, CDR2 YYNGEE. The CDR3 loop is CASSASRTGLRSSPLHF. CDR3 bases: TGTGCCAGCAGCGCTAGCCGGACAGGGCTGAGGAGTTCACCCCTCCACTTT.